A single sample gave rise to the 21 T cell receptor beta chains below, sequenced in a study of T cell responses to AZD1222 COVID-19 vaccine. Data came from immunoSEQ multiplex PCR; TCRdb stores just in-frame clones and leaves some out. The sample shows about 94,000 clones, about 85% of them seen only once. Specimen: peripheral blood, collected 28 days after the second AZD1222 dose. All receptors come from an adult who received the AZD1222 COVID-19 vaccine.

This clone came up a few times. This rearrangement joins TRBV7-8 to TRBJ2-2; 8 positions match TRBD1. This CDR3 is built from 15 residues. CDR1 is SGHVS, CDR2 FQNEAQ, per germline. V was clipped by 6 bases and J by 2 bases; unmatched bases: 5. The CDR3 DNA reads TGTGCCAGCAGATTGGGGACAGGCAACACCGGGGAGCTGTTTTTT. This sequence encodes CASRLGTGNTGELFF.

The gene calls are TRBV7-9 and TRBJ2-7; D gene uncertain. Trimming cost V 5 bases and J 4 bases, with 6 bases left between them. Per the germline V gene, CDR1 is SEHNR and CDR2 is FQNEAQ (reference sequence). The CDR3 sequence is 11 residues long. The CDR3 DNA sequence: TGTGCCAGCAGCCTACAGTACGAGCAGTACTTC. Residues: CASSLQYEQYF.

This chain connects TRBV5-4 to TRBJ1-4; 7 bases are a match to TRBD1. The germline gives CDR1 SGHNT, CDR2 YYREEE (reference sequence). The V and J ends lost 0 bases and 5 bases, in that order; junction bases with no gene match: 1. This CDR3 is built from 14 residues. The CDR3 region is CASSLARGNEKLFF. The DNA of the CDR3 is TGTGCCAGCAGCTTGGCCAGGGGGAATGAAAAACTGTTTTTT.

This clone has only one observation. The V gene is TRBV7-3, the J gene TRBJ1-2; D is undetermined. Trimming shortened V by 3 bases and J by 7 bases, and 15 bases separated the two germline ends. The CDR3 is 14 residues long. The V gene's germline CDR1 is SGHTA and CDR2 FQGTGA. Written as DNA, the CDR3 is TGTGCCAGCAGCTTGGGTCCCGCCGAGGGTGGCTACACCTTC. It yields the protein CASSLGPAEGGYTF.

The rearrangement joins TRBV7-2 to TRBJ2-1; TRBD2 matches at 11 bases. The germline gives CDR1 SGHTA, CDR2 FQGNSA. The CDR3 has 17 amino acids. The trim removed 6 bases at V and 9 bases at J, leaving 16 bases unmatched. As DNA, the CDR3 is TGTGCCAGCAGAGTTGCGGGGGGGGAGCTAGCGGGAGGTGAGCAGTTCTTC. Translating it yields CASRVAGGELAGGEQFF.

This clone was detected once. V is TRBV19 and J is TRBJ2-7; the D gene is possibly TRBD2 (5 bases). Trimming cost V 3 bases and J 4 bases, with 22 bases left between them. Germline V lookup: CDR1 LNHDA, CDR2 SQIVND (reference sequence). The CDR3 runs to 17 residues. CDR3 nucleotides: TGTGCCAGTAGTATGCCGCGGCGGGCCGATAAAAGGTACGAGCAGTACTTC. Translation gives CASSMPRRADKRYEQYF.

The sample holds one count of this clone. V is TRBV11-2 and J is TRBJ1-1; tentative D call: TRBD1 (5 bases). Germline V gene data show CDR1 as SGHAT and CDR2 as FQNNGV. There are 13 residues in the CDR3. V lost 7 bases, J lost 1 base, and 10 bases lay in between. The CDR3 sequence is CASNPGPNTEAFF. The CDR3 nucleotides read TGTGCCAGCAACCCGGGACCGAACACTGAAGCTTTCTTT.

V usage is TRBV2 and J usage is TRBJ1-4; 7 bases align to TRBD1. This CDR3 has 15 residues. CDR1 is SNHLY and CDR2 is FYNNEI in the germline V gene. V lost 4 bases to trimming and J lost 7 bases; unmatched junction nucleotides: 9. CDR3 nucleotide sequence: TGTGCCAGCAGTGGCACCGGGACAGAAGGTGAAAAACTGTTTTTT. Amino acid sequence: CASSGTGTEGEKLFF.

The chain recombines TRBV10-3 with TRBJ2-1; 10 positions agree with TRBD2. Per the germline V gene, CDR1 is ENHRY and CDR2 is SYGVKD. CDR3 size: 15 residues. With 3 bases clipped from V and 4 bases from J, the junction kept 3 bases outside the gene matches. CDR3 bases: TGTGCCATCAGTGATCCACTAGCGGGGTACAATGAGCAGTTCTTC. This encodes CAISDPLAGYNEQFF.

The rearrangement joins TRBV15 to TRBJ1-5; D remains unclear. With 1 base removed from V and 7 bases from J, the gap between germline ends came to 11 bases. The length of the CDR3 is 14 residues. Per germline, CDR1 LNHNV and CDR2 YYDKDF (reference sequence). CDR3: CATSRGTVDQPQHF. The CDR3 DNA reads as TGTGCCACCAGCAGAGGAACAGTAGACCAGCCCCAGCATTTT.

This clone was observed a single time. This chain joins TRBV5-1 and TRBJ1-5; D possibly corresponds to TRBD1 (6 bases). This CDR3 contains 16 residues. Germline-derived CDR1 and CDR2 are SGHRS and YFSETQ. V shed 4 bases and J shed 3 bases, with 17 bases lying between them. CDR3 DNA sequence: TGCGCCAGCAGCCACAACGGGGGGGCTCCCAATCAGCCCCAGCATTTT. It codes for CASSHNGGAPNQPQHF.

The V call is TRBV9, the J call TRBJ2-5, with TRBD2 identical over 8 bases. The V gene end was trimmed by 0 bases and the J gene end by 3 bases; junction bases not matched to a gene: 7. Germline CDR1 reads SGDLS; CDR2 reads YYNGEE. The CDR3 runs 16 residues. CDR3 residues: CASSVAGGGQEETQYF. CDR3 coding DNA: TGTGCCAGCAGCGTAGCGGGGGGGGGCCAAGAAGAGACCCAGTACTTC. Combining the CDR3 with reference TRBV9 and TRBJ2-5 gives the whole variable domain DSGVTQTPKHLITATGQRVTLRCSPRSGDLSVYWYQQSLDQGLQFLIQYYNGEERAKGNILERFSAQQFPDLHSELNLSSLELGDSALYFCASSVAGGGQEETQYFGPGTRLLVL.

This clone was detected a few times. The chain couples TRBV7-2 to TRBJ2-3; no firm D call. There are 13 residues in the CDR3. V was trimmed by 7 bases and J by 1 base, leaving 9 bases between them. Germline V CDR1 and CDR2: SGHTA, FQGNSA. DNA for the CDR3: TGTGCCAGCAAGAGCGTAGGCACAGATACGCAGTATTTT. It translates to CASKSVGTDTQYF.

The chain carries TRBV6-2 or TRBV6-3 and TRBJ1-2; D is unclear. The V gene lost 5 bases and the J gene lost 4 bases, with 14 bases spanning the gap. The CDR3 sequence is 14 residues long. CDR1 and CDR2 from the germline V gene are MNHEY and SVGEGT. The CDR3: CASSQDGRSYGYTF. In DNA, the CDR3 is TGTGCCAGCAGTCAGGACGGACGCAGCTATGGCTACACCTTC.

The chain employs TRBV19 and TRBJ2-7; TRBD1 matches 9 bases. The CDR3 runs to 15 residues. The V gene end was trimmed by 5 bases and the J gene end by 6 bases; junction bases not matched to a gene: 11. Germline CDR1 is LNHDA and CDR2 is SQIVND (reference sequence). The CDR3 DNA sequence: TGTGCCAGTAGTCCGGTCCGACAGGGGGTCGGCGAGCAGTACTTC. It is translated as CASSPVRQGVGEQYF.

This chain links TRBV14 with TRBJ2-1; D gene uncertain. Germline values: CDR1 SGHDN, CDR2 FVKESK. Trimming left V 8 bases short and J 10 bases short, with 18 bases between. The CDR3 consists of 13 residues. The CDR3 protein is CASRLGRWSEQFF. As DNA, the CDR3 is TGTGCCAGCCGCTTGGGTCGGTGGTCGGAGCAGTTCTTC. The whole variable domain, filled in from reference TRBV14 and TRBJ2-1, reads EAGVTQFPSHSVIEKGQTVTLRCDPISGHDNLYWYRRVMGKEIKFLLHFVKESKQDESGMPNNRFLAERTGGTYSTLKVQPAELEDSGVYFCASRLGRWSEQFFGPGTRLTVL.

J is TRBJ1-3 and V is TRBV5-1; TRBD1 is a possible D gene (6 bases). The CDR3 sequence is 14 residues long. CDR1 and CDR2 (germline): SGHRS, YFSETQ. The V and J ends lost 4 bases and 2 bases respectively, with 10 bases between them. The CDR3 reads CASSLGTPGNTIYF. The DNA for the CDR3 is TGCGCCAGCAGCCTTGGGACACCTGGAAACACCATATATTTT.

This clone has a single count. CDR3 DNA: TGCGCCAGCAATAACGGAGGGTATGGCTACACCTTC. It translates to CASNNGGYGYTF. The rearrangement joins TRBV10-2 to TRBJ1-2; D gene ambiguous. The CDR3 covers 12 residues. Germline CDR1 and CDR2: WSHSY and SAAADI. V lost 7 bases to trimming and J lost 5 bases, with 11 bases between them.

This chain joins TRBV4-2 and TRBJ2-3; a weak D match, TRBD2 (6 bases). The germline V gene has CDR1 LGHNA and CDR2 YNFKEQ. There are 13 residues in the CDR3. V lost 3 bases, J lost 5 bases, and 9 bases lay in between. The CDR3 coding sequence is TGTGCCAGCAGCCAGGGTAGCGGAGATACGCAGTATTTT. As protein: CASSQGSGDTQYF.

CDR3 sequence reads: CASSTNRGGGGYTF. The CDR3 DNA follows: TGTGCCAGCAGCACAAATAGGGGGGGCGGTGGCTACACCTTC. V usage is TRBV3-1 (or the pseudogene TRBV3-2) and J usage is TRBJ1-2, with D perhaps TRBD1 (6 bases). Trimming removed 5 bases from V and 7 bases from J, with 17 bases in between. The CDR3 consists of 14 residues. Germline CDR1 reads LGHDT; CDR2 reads YNNKEL (reference sequence).

The chain carries TRBV27 and TRBJ1-1; perhaps TRBD1 as D (5 bases). This CDR3 is 16 amino acids long. The germline V gene has CDR1 MNHEY and CDR2 SMNVEV (reference sequence). Trimming took off 8 bases at V and 1 base at J, with 20 bases between the two ends. The CDR3 nucleotides are TGTGCCAGCTCCCCCCAGCCAGGGAGGCCGAACACTGAAGCTTTCTTT. Protein sequence: CASSPQPGRPNTEAFF.